The 2 T cell receptor beta chains in this list originate from one sample, sequenced in a study of blood T cell repertoires in COVID-19. Sequencing was performed with immunoSEQ multiplex PCR; in TCRdb, only in-frame clones are kept and a portion is missing. The sample consists of over 150,000 clones, roughly 83% of them appearing once. Sample: peripheral blood. The receptors derive from a man aged 18 to 35 with active or convalescent COVID-19.

The genes are TRBV25-1 and TRBJ2-1; D is undetermined. The V end was cut by 1 base, the J end by 4 bases, with 11 bases between. CDR1 and CDR2 (germline): MGHDK, SYGVNS. The CDR3 extends over 15 amino acids. The CDR3 DNA follows: TGTGCCAGCAGTGAATTCCGGAGCACATACAATGAGCAGTTCTTC. Protein: CASSEFRSTYNEQFF.

The V and J genes are TRBV7-9 and TRBJ1-2; D may be TRBD1 (5 bases). Looked up from germline, CDR1 is SEHNR and CDR2 is FQNEAQ (reference sequence). The V end was cut by 6 bases, the J end by 7 bases, with 18 bases between. The CDR3 runs 14 residues. CDR3 residues: CASSYPGRGGGYTF. CDR3 nucleotides: TGTGCCAGCAGTTATCCGGGACGGGGAGGTGGCTACACCTTC.